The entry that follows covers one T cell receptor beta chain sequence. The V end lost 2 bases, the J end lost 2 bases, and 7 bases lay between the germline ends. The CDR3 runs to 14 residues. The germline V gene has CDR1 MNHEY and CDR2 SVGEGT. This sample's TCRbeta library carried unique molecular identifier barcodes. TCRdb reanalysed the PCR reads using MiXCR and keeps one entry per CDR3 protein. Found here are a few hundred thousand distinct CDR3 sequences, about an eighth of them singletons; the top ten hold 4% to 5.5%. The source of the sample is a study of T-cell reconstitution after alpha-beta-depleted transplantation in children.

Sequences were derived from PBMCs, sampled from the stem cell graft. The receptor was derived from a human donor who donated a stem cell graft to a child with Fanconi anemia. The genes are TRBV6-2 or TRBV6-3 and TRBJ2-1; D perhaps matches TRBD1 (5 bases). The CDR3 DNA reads TGTGCCAGCAGTTACAAGGGGACCTACAATGAGCAGTTCTTC. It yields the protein CASSYKGTYNEQFF.